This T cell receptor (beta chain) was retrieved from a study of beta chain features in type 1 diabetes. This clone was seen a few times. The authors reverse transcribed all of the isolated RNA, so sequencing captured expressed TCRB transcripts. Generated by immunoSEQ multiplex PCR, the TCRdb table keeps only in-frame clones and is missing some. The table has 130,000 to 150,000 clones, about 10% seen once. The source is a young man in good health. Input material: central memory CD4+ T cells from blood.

The CDR3 is CASSQDASKFF. The DNA of the CDR3 is TGTGCCAGCAGCCAAGACGCTAGCAAGTTCTTC. The rearrangement joins TRBV4-2 to TRBJ2-1; D is perhaps TRBD2 (5 bases). The CDR3 totals 11 residues. The germline V gene encodes CDR1 LGHNA and CDR2 YNFKEQ. V lost 0 bases and J 14 bases, leaving 8 bases between the germline ends.